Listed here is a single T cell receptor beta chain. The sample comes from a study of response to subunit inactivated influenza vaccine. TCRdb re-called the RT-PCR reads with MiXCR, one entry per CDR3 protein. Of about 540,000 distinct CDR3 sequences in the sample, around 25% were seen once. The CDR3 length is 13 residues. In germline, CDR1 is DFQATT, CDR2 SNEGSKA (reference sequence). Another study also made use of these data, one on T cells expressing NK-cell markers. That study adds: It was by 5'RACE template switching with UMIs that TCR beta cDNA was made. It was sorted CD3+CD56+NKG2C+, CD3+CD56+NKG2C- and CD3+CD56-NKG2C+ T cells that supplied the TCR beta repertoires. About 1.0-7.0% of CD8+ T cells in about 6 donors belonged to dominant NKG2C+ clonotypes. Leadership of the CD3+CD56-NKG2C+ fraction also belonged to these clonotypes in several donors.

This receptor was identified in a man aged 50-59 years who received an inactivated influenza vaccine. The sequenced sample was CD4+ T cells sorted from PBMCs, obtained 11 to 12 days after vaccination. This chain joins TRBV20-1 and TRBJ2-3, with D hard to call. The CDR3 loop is CSPREAVADTQYF. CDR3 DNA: TGCAGCCCGCGAGAAGCCGTTGCAGATACGCAGTATTTT.